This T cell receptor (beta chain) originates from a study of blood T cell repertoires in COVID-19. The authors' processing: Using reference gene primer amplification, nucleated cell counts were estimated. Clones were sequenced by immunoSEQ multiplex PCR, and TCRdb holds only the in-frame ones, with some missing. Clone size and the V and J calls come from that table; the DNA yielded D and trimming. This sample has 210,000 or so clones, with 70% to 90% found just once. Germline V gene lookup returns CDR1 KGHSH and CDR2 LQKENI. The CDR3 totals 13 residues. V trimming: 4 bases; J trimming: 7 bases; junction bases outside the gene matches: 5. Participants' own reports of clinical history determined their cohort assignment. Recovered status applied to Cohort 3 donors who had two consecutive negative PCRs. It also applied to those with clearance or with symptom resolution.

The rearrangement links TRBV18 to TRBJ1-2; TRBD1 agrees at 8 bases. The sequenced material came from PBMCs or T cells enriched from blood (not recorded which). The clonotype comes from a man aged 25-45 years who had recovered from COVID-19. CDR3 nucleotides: TGTGCCAGCTCACTGGACAGGGCCTTTGGCTACACCTTC. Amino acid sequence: CASSLDRAFGYTF.